The sequence of this T cell receptor beta chain was determined in a study of T cells in Graves' hyperthyroidism and ophthalmopathy. The patients, who ranged from 18 to 65 in age, presented with newly diagnosed hyperthyroidism lasting under 2 months. Orbital computed tomography and thyroid ultrasound, together with serum TRAb and thyroxine and clinical symptoms, were used for diagnoses. The germline gives CDR1 MGHRA, CDR2 YSYEKL. V lost 2 bases to trimming and J lost 2 bases, with 13 bases between them. The CDR3 has 16 residues. Amplification of TCR beta CDR3 regions used RNA as the template. In the first-round RT-PCR of the TCR CDR3, the HTBI primer set was used. TCRdb re-called the multiplex PCR reads through MiXCR, storing one row per CDR3 protein. In the table there are approximately 610,000 distinct CDR3 sequences, over 15% of which are singletons. This clonotype occurred a few times.

The specimen was blood. The TCR comes from a woman under 30 with Graves' hyperthyroidism. V gene TRBV4-1 combines with J gene TRBJ2-1; D gene uncertain. CDR3 sequence (DNA): TGCGCCAGCAGCCAAAGTCTGCTGGGAACCTACAATGAGCAGTTCTTC. This translates into CASSQSLLGTYNEQFF.